The next 15 T cell receptor beta chains were all read from a single sample in a study of Ad26.COV2.S vaccination and SARS-CoV-2 variants. Treatment: around 19 received Ad26.COV2.S at low or high dose, single or two shots; several received placebo; per-sample allocation not given. The samples were gathered on day 63 after the first injection of vaccine or placebo. Profiling relied on immunoSEQ multiplex PCR, and the TCRdb table lists in-frame clones only, not all of them. The sample records hundreds of thousands of clones, 70% to 90% being singletons. Material: peripheral blood, obtained in a trial of Ad26.COV2.S vaccine versus placebo. These receptors originate from a person between 18 and 65 years old who received the Ad26.COV2.S COVID-19 vaccine or a placebo.

The chain employs TRBV10-3 and TRBJ1-2, with D perhaps matching TRBD1 (5 bases). Germline V lookup: CDR1 ENHRY, CDR2 SYGVKD. The CDR3 runs to 15 residues. V lost 10 bases to trimming and J lost 8 bases, with 26 bases between them. The CDR3 spells CATENGGGTEGGYTF. Written as DNA, the CDR3 is TGTGCCACCGAAAATGGCGGGGGGACGGAGGGAGGCTACACCTTC.

This chain connects TRBV18 to TRBJ1-4; D ambiguous. V was clipped by 2 bases and J by 5 bases, with 3 bases between them. There are 12 residues in the CDR3. Per germline, CDR1 KGHSH and CDR2 LQKENI. The chain's CDR3 is CASSPNNEKLFF. As DNA, the CDR3 is TGTGCCAGCTCACCAAACAATGAAAAACTGTTTTTT.

V and J are TRBV7-3 and TRBJ2-5; TRBD1 matches at 10 bases. This CDR3 has 14 amino acids. The ends lost 4 bases at V and 5 bases at J; junction bases unmatched: 4. Per germline, CDR1 SGHTA and CDR2 FQGTGA. CDR3 bases: TGTGCCAGCAGCTCGACAGGGGGCCGGGAGACCCAGTACTTC. Its translation is CASSSTGGRETQYF.

V usage is TRBV5-1 and J usage is TRBJ2-3; 10 nucleotides agree with TRBD1. Trimming removed 1 base from V and 4 bases from J; junction bases left unmatched: 6. The CDR3 totals 16 residues. CDR1 and CDR2 (germline): SGHRS, YFSETQ. The CDR3 loop is CASSLLRTGGPDTQYF. As DNA, the CDR3 is TGCGCCAGCAGCTTGTTGAGGACAGGGGGGCCAGATACGCAGTATTTT.

This clone was observed a single time. This chain uses TRBV10-3 with TRBJ2-1; D is unclear. The CDR3 sequence is 11 residues long. Deletions cut 0 bases from V and 10 bases from J, with 4 bases between. Germline CDR1 and CDR2: ENHRY and SYGVKD. CDR3 region: CAISESWEQFF. CDR3 DNA sequence: TGTGCCATCAGTGAGTCTTGGGAGCAGTTCTTC.

The chain combines TRBV7-3 with TRBJ1-1; TRBD1 is a possible D gene (6 bases). Trimming took off 5 bases at V and 4 bases at J, with 14 bases between the two ends. The germline CDR1 and CDR2 sequences are SGHTA and FQGTGA. This CDR3 region has 14 residues. For the CDR3, the DNA is TGTGCCAGCAGCCCCAGGTCGGGGGCCACTGAAGCTTTCTTT. It translates to CASSPRSGATEAFF.

The sample holds one count of this clone. This chain uses TRBV6-2 or TRBV6-3 with TRBJ1-3; D is undetermined. Per the germline V gene, CDR1 is MNHEY and CDR2 is SVGEGT. The CDR3 runs 17 residues. V was cut by 3 bases and J by 0 bases, with 15 bases left in between. The CDR3 here is CASSYQAGASSGNTIYF. CDR3 in DNA: TGTGCCAGCAGTTATCAGGCAGGTGCCAGCTCTGGAAACACCATATATTTT.

The J gene is TRBJ2-3, the V gene TRBV28; D tentatively fits TRBD1 or TRBD2 (5 bases each). The CDR3 extends over 13 amino acids. V was pared by 6 bases and J by 0 bases, with 7 bases between. CDR1 and CDR2 (germline): MDHEN, SYDVKM. The CDR3 DNA reads TGTGCCAGCAGCAGGGACAGCACAGATACGCAGTATTTT. It encodes CASSRDSTDTQYF.

The gene calls are TRBV5-1 and TRBJ1-6, with D possibly matching TRBD1 (6 bases). V lost 2 bases and J 14 bases, leaving 20 bases between the germline ends. Germline CDR1 is SGHRS and CDR2 is YFSETQ. The CDR3 is 15 amino acids. The CDR3 sequence is CASSFAPGTPLSLHF. The CDR3 region has the DNA TGCGCCAGCAGCTTCGCGCCCGGGACACCTCTATCCCTCCACTTT.

The rearrangement links TRBV7-9 to TRBJ2-3; a weak D match, TRBD1 (5 bases). Per germline, CDR1 SEHNR and CDR2 FQNEAQ (reference sequence). The CDR3 loop spans 16 amino acids. The V and J ends lost 0 bases and 0 bases respectively, with 10 bases between them. CDR3: CASSLAWTLSTDTQYF. Written as DNA, the CDR3 is TGTGCCAGCAGCTTAGCCTGGACACTTAGCACAGATACGCAGTATTTT.

The V call is TRBV19, the J call TRBJ1-2, with TRBD1 matching 8 bases. CDR1 is LNHDA and CDR2 is SQIVND in the germline V gene (reference sequence). This CDR3 has 15 amino acids. The V segment lost 5 bases and the J segment 4 bases; nucleotides outside the gene matches: 9. The CDR3 region is CASSDPRQGTYGYTF. The CDR3 nucleotides are TGTGCCAGTAGTGACCCCCGACAGGGGACCTATGGCTACACCTTC.

The rearrangement links TRBV24-1 to TRBJ2-3; weak D call: TRBD1 (6 bases). This CDR3 comprises 13 residues. CDR1 is KGHDR, CDR2 SFDVKD, per germline. V was clipped by 4 bases and J by 5 bases, with 9 bases between them. CDR3 sequence: CATSEGAVDTQYF. The CDR3 DNA sequence: TGTGCCACCAGTGAGGGGGCCGTAGATACGCAGTATTTT.

The chain has TRBV5-1 and TRBJ2-5, with 11 bases aligning to TRBD2. This CDR3 region has 14 residues. CDR1 and CDR2 (germline): SGHRS, YFSETQ. V shed 3 bases, J shed 2 bases, and the junction held 0 bases outside the gene matches. In DNA form, the CDR3 reads TGCGCCAGCAGCTGGACTAGCGGGCAAGAGACCCAGTACTTC. Its translation is CASSWTSGQETQYF. Supplemented by reference TRBV5-1 and TRBJ2-5, the full variable domain reads KAGVTQTPRYLIKTRGQQVTLSCSPISGHRSVSWYQQTPGQGLQFLFEYFSETQRNKGNFPGRFSGRQFSNSRSEMNVSTLELGDSALYLCASSWTSGQETQYFGPGTRLLVL.

The CDR3 nucleotides read TGTGCCAGCAGCTGGGGGTCTGGAAACACCATATATTTT. Translation: CASSWGSGNTIYF. The chain joins TRBV7-2 to TRBJ1-3; D is perhaps TRBD1 (5 bases). The CDR3 is 13 residues long. The V gene lost 4 bases and the J gene lost 1 base, with 5 bases spanning the gap. Germline V gene sequence: CDR1 SGHTA, CDR2 FQGNSA.

The chain links TRBV7-2 to TRBJ2-3; 10 nucleotides agree with TRBD2. This CDR3 comprises 16 residues. V lost 2 bases and J lost 8; bases outside the gene matches: 10. Germline assignment: CDR1 SGHTA and CDR2 FQGNSA. The CDR3 DNA reads TGTGCCAGCAGCTTATATCCCAGCGGGGGGGGAGGTACGCAGTATTTT. Protein sequence: CASSLYPSGGGGTQYF. The entire variable domain, with the rest obtained from reference TRBV7-2 and TRBJ2-3, is as follows: GAGVSQSPSNKVTEKGKDVELRCDPISGHTALYWYRQSLGQGLEFLIYFQGNSAPDKSGLPSDRFSAERTGGSVSTLTIQRTQQEDSAVYLCASSLYPSGGGGTQYFGPGTRLTVL.